This T cell receptor (beta chain) originates from a study of metastatic and nonmetastatic thyroid tumors. Study findings and constraints: Within blood and tumor, benign nodules reportedly had significantly lower TCR beta diversity than malignant thyroid tumors did.

Germline CDR1 SGHKS, CDR2 YYEKEE (reference sequence). V lost 0 bases to trimming and J lost 0 bases, with 9 bases between them. The CDR3 spans 16 residues. This clone was recorded at least ten times. Antigen unknown. Other DNA sequences in the sample encode the same CDR3. Source study methods: CDR3 differences across clinicopathological groups were used to build a distant-metastasis classifier for papillary thyroid cancer. TCRdb re-analyzed the PCR reads through MiXCR. Here the V and J calls rest on TCRdb's processing, not on the authors' analysis. The sample lists 40,000 or so clones, 17% occurring once. Thyroid surgery was preceded by no treatment in any patient.

The source is a female donor with papillary thyroid cancer or a benign thyroid nodule (not recorded which). Some clones in this sample may be carry-over from other donors' samples. The V and J genes are TRBV5-5 and TRBJ2-2, with a weak D call TRBD2 (6 bases). Sequences were obtained from tumor tissue. In nucleotides, the CDR3 is TGTGCCAGCAGCTTGGGGCCTAGCGCGAACACCGGGGAGCTGTTTTTT. It encodes CASSLGPSANTGELFF.